These 17 T cell receptor beta chains were sequenced from one sample in a study of human T cells and chemical hapten exposure. TCRdb reanalysed the RACE reads using MiXCR and keeps one entry per CDR3 protein. The table includes 350,000 to 450,000 distinct CDR3 sequences, 5% to 6.5% detected once. The time point: pre-sensitization, week 0. Documented treatment: therapeutic diphenylcyclopropenone sensitization with weekly scalp DPC. The specimen was whole blood, collected in connection with sensitization to the hapten diphenylcyclopropenone (DPC). These receptors came from a woman in her forties or fifties with alopecia areata. Some clones in this sample may be carry-over from other donors' samples.

The V call is TRBV15, the J call TRBJ2-1, with 8 nucleotides matching TRBD2. Germline CDR1 LNHNV, CDR2 YYDKDF (reference sequence). V gave up 7 bases and J gave up 8 bases; unmatched junction bases: 7. The CDR3 consists of 13 residues. CDR3 sequence (DNA): TGTGCCACCATTCCGGGAGGGATGGATGAGCAGTTCTTC. It translates to CATIPGGMDEQFF. Combining the CDR3 with reference TRBV15 and TRBJ2-1 gives the whole variable domain DAMVIQNPRYQVTQFGKPVTLSCSQTLNHNVMYWYQQKSSQAPKLLFHYYDKDFNNEADTPDNFQSRRPNTSFCFLDIRSPGLGDTAMYLCATIPGGMDEQFFGPGTRLTVL.

This chain connects TRBV6-6 to TRBJ1-6; 8 bases map to TRBD1. Per the germline V gene, CDR1 is MNHNY and CDR2 is SVGAGI (reference sequence). V shed 7 bases, J shed 7 bases, and the junction held 6 bases outside the gene matches. This CDR3 is built from 14 residues. Written as DNA, the CDR3 is TGTGCCAGCATCGCACAGGGGGGGAATTCACCCCTCCACTTT. Its protein product is CASIAQGGNSPLHF.

This clonotype occurred many times. The chain's CDR3 is CASRDRLAGGPGEQFF. The CDR3 coding sequence is TGTGCCAGCAGGGATCGACTAGCGGGAGGGCCCGGTGAGCAGTTCTTC. This chain joins TRBV7-9 and TRBJ2-1; 14 bases line up with TRBD2. Trimming removed 6 bases from V and 9 bases from J; junction bases left unmatched: 10. Germline values: CDR1 SEHNR, CDR2 FQNEAQ (reference sequence). The CDR3 loop spans 16 amino acids. The full variable domain, with the rest looked up from reference TRBV7-9 and TRBJ2-1, is DTGVSQNPRHKITKRGQNVTFRCDPISEHNRLYWYRQTLGQGPEFLTYFQNEAQLEKSRLLSDRFSAERPKGSFSTLEIQRTEQGDSAMYLCASRDRLAGGPGEQFFGPGTRLTVL.

This clonotype was seen repeatedly, ten times or more. This chain joins TRBV5-1 and TRBJ1-4; 8 bases line up with TRBD1. CDR1 is SGHRS and CDR2 is YFSETQ in the germline V gene. V shed 3 bases, J shed 8 bases, and the junction held 6 bases outside the gene matches. This CDR3 is 14 amino acids long. The CDR3: CASSSGQGKEKLFF. The DNA of the CDR3 is TGCGCCAGCAGCTCCGGACAGGGTAAAGAAAAACTGTTTTTT.

This clonotype was found many times. The chain couples TRBV15 to TRBJ1-5; D is possibly TRBD1 (5 bases). CDR3 length equals 16 residues. The V and J ends lost 0 bases and 9 bases respectively, with 18 bases between them. CDR1 and CDR2 from the germline V gene are LNHNV and YYDKDF (reference sequence). The CDR3 DNA follows: TGTGCCACCAGCAGAGATGGGGCAGGGTCGGTGGCGCCCCAGCATTTT. Protein sequence: CATSRDGAGSVAPQHF.

This clonotype was seen a handful of times. The chain recombines TRBV20-1 with TRBJ2-7; 9 positions agree with TRBD1. CDR1 and CDR2 (germline): DFQATT, SNEGSKA (reference sequence). This CDR3 has 13 amino acids. The J segment lost 1 base and the V segment lost 6 bases, leaving 4 bases of the junction unmatched. The DNA of the CDR3 is TGCAGTGCCCGTGGGACAGGGTCCTACGAGCAGTACTTC. This sequence encodes CSARGTGSYEQYF.

This clonotype appeared many times. The chain couples TRBV7-2 to TRBJ1-5, with D uncertain. The V gene lost 1 base and the J gene lost 2 bases, with 9 bases spanning the gap. Germline V gene lookup returns CDR1 SGHTA and CDR2 FQGNSA. This CDR3 region has 15 residues. The CDR3 DNA reads TGTGCCAGCAGCTTAGAAGGGTTGGGCAATCAGCCCCAGCATTTT. Encoded protein: CASSLEGLGNQPQHF.

In its sample, this clonotype was seen many times. The chain joins TRBV6-2 or TRBV6-3 to TRBJ1-2; no clear D gene. This CDR3 contains 18 residues. V was clipped by 8 bases and J by 0 bases, with 25 bases between them. In germline, CDR1 is MNHEY, CDR2 SVGEGT. CDR3 sequence reads: CASAEEDFLLWPNYGYTF. The CDR3 DNA sequence: TGTGCCAGCGCGGAAGAGGACTTCCTCCTATGGCCTAACTATGGCTACACCTTC.

This clonotype was counted ten times or more. The gene calls are TRBV12-3 or TRBV12-4 and TRBJ2-1; D unclear. The CDR3 spans 12 residues. Trimming shortened V by 1 base and J by 13 bases, and 11 bases separated the two germline ends. CDR3 sequence reads: CASSLVVGDQFF. In DNA, the CDR3 is TGTGCCAGCAGTTTAGTTGTAGGAGACCAGTTCTTC.

This clonotype was found many times. The V gene is TRBV5-1, the J gene TRBJ2-1, with 9 bases fitting TRBD1. The CDR3 runs to 16 residues. The J segment lost 4 bases and the V segment lost 5 bases, leaving 10 bases of the junction unmatched. The V gene's germline CDR1 is SGHRS and CDR2 YFSETQ. The CDR3 DNA is TGCGCCAGCAGGCCAGAACCTGGGACAGGGTACAATGAGCAGTTCTTC. Amino acids: CASRPEPGTGYNEQFF.

Many counts were recorded for this clonotype. V usage is TRBV3-1 and J usage is TRBJ2-7; 7 bases agree with TRBD2. This CDR3 is built from 13 residues. Trimming cost V 6 bases and J 1 base; bases outside gene matches: 3. Germline CDR1 LGHDT, CDR2 YNNKEL (reference sequence). As DNA, the CDR3 is TGTGCCAGCAGGGCTAGCGGATCCTACGAGCAGTACTTC. Amino acid sequence: CASRASGSYEQYF.

The V and J genes are TRBV9 and TRBJ2-4; TRBD2 matches 9 bases. The junction had 6 bases not matched to a gene; V was cut back by 0 bases and J by 8 bases. CDR3 length: 15 amino acids. Germline V gene data show CDR1 as SGDLS and CDR2 as YYNGEE. The CDR3 sequence: CASSVGSGSSDIQYF. DNA for the CDR3: TGTGCCAGCAGCGTAGGTAGCGGGAGTAGCGACATTCAGTACTTC. Complete variable domain (other parts from reference TRBV9 and TRBJ2-4): DSGVTQTPKHLITATGQRVTLRCSPRSGDLSVYWYQQSLDQGLQFLIQYYNGEERAKGNILERFSAQQFPDLHSELNLSSLELGDSALYFCASSVGSGSSDIQYFGAGTRLSVL.

A note on this clonotype: This clone may be a read error of a much larger clone one base away. V usage is TRBV11-3 and J usage is TRBJ2-2; the D gene is possibly TRBD2 (5 bases). The CDR3 totals 12 residues. Germline lookup yields CDR1 SGHNT and CDR2 YENEEA. This CDR3 is CASSGRHGELLF. The CDR3 bases are TGTGCCAGCAGCGGACGACACGGGGAGCTGCTTTTT. The entire variable domain, with the rest obtained from reference TRBV11-3 and TRBJ2-2, is as follows: EAGVVQSPRYKIIEKKQPVAFWCNPISGHNTLYWYLQNLGQGPELLIRYENEEAVDDSQLPKDRFSAERLKGVDSTLKIQPAELGDSAVYLCASSGRHGELLFGEGSRLTVL.

There are many counts of this clonotype. V and J are TRBV9 and TRBJ2-3; the match to TRBD1 covers 8 bases. The germline V gene encodes CDR1 SGDLS and CDR2 YYNGEE. The CDR3 is made up of 16 amino acids. The trim removed 4 bases at V and 2 bases at J, leaving 9 bases unmatched. This chain's CDR3 is CASSPQGAGPTDTQYF. CDR3 in DNA: TGTGCCAGCAGCCCCCAGGGGGCGGGACCCACAGATACGCAGTATTTT. Full variable domain (rest looked up from reference TRBV9 and TRBJ2-3): DSGVTQTPKHLITATGQRVTLRCSPRSGDLSVYWYQQSLDQGLQFLIQYYNGEERAKGNILERFSAQQFPDLHSELNLSSLELGDSALYFCASSPQGAGPTDTQYFGPGTRLTVL.

This clonotype showed up just a few times. V usage is TRBV7-9 and J usage is TRBJ2-4; no reliable D call. The germline V gene encodes CDR1 SEHNR and CDR2 FQNEAQ (reference sequence). The germline V and J ends were trimmed by 5 bases and 0 bases, with 14 bases remaining between them. The CDR3 length is 16 residues. The CDR3 nucleotides read TGTGCCAGCAGCGCGGCCGGGTCGAGAGCCAAAAACATTCAGTACTTC. This codes for CASSAAGSRAKNIQYF. The variable domain in full, with the rest retrieved from reference TRBV7-9 and TRBJ2-4, is DTGVSQNPRHKITKRGQNVTFRCDPISEHNRLYWYRQTLGQGPEFLTYFQNEAQLEKSRLLSDRFSAERPKGSFSTLEIQRTEQGDSAMYLCASSAAGSRAKNIQYFGAGTRLSVL.

This clonotype was found a few times. The chain couples TRBV9 to TRBJ2-5; maybe TRBD1 (5 bases). This CDR3 comprises 17 residues. Germline loops: CDR1 SGDLS, CDR2 YYNGEE. The V end lost 0 bases, the J end lost 5 bases, and 20 bases lay between the germline ends. The CDR3 DNA is TGTGCCAGCAGCGTAGAGGGATCGCCAATGGGGCGGGAGACCCAGTACTTC. It yields the protein CASSVEGSPMGRETQYF. The whole variable domain, remainder taken from reference TRBV9 and TRBJ2-5, is DSGVTQTPKHLITATGQRVTLRCSPRSGDLSVYWYQQSLDQGLQFLIQYYNGEERAKGNILERFSAQQFPDLHSELNLSSLELGDSALYFCASSVEGSPMGRETQYFGPGTRLLVL.

This clonotype was seen repeatedly, ten times or more. The rearrangement links TRBV12-3 or TRBV12-4 to TRBJ2-1; the D is unclear. The V and J ends lost 1 base and 8 bases respectively, with 12 bases between them. The CDR3 consists of 14 residues. The CDR3 DNA reads TGTGCCAGCAGTTTAGGGAGCGATGTCCATGAGCAGTTCTTC. It yields the protein CASSLGSDVHEQFF.